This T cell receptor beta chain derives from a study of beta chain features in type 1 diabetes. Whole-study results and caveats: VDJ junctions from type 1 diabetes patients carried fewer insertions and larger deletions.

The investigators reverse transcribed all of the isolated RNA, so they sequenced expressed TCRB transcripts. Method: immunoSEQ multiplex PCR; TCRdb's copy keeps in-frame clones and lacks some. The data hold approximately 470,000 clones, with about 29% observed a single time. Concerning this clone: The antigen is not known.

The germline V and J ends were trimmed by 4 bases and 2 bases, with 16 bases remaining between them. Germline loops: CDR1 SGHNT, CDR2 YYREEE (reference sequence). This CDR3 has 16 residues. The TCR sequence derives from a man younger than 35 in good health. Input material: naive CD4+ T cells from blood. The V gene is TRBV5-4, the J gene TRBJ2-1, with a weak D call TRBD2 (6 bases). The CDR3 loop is CASSPRGSVAYNEQFF. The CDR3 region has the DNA TGTGCCAGCAGCCCGCGGGGTAGCGTGGCCTACAATGAGCAGTTCTTC.